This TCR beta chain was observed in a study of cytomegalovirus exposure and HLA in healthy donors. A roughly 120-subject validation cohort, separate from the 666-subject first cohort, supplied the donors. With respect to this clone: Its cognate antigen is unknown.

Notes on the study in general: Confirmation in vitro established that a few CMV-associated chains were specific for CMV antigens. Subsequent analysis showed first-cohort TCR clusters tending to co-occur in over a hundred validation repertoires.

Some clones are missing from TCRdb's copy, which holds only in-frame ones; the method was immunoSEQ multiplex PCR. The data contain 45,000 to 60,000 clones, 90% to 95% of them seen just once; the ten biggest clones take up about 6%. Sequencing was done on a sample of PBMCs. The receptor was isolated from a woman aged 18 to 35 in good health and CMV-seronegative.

The CDR3 region is CASSLEASGGRDEQFF. The CDR3 DNA sequence: TGTGCCAGCAGCTTAGAGGCTAGCGGGGGAAGGGATGAGCAGTTCTTC. The chain uses TRBV7-6 and TRBJ2-1; 10 nucleotides align to TRBD2. Germline V gene lookup returns CDR1 SGHVS and CDR2 FNYEAQ. The CDR3 covers 16 residues. J gave up 8 bases and V 1 base, and 8 bases lay outside the gene matches.